This paragraph covers one TCR beta chain sequence. Per the germline V gene, CDR1 is SGHVS and CDR2 is FQNEAQ. The V segment lost 3 bases and the J segment 0 bases; nucleotides outside the gene matches: 10. The CDR3 is 17 amino acids. This sample was included in a study of blood T cell repertoires in COVID-19. Generated by immunoSEQ multiplex PCR, the TCRdb table keeps only in-frame clones and is missing some. This sample yields just over 35,000 clones, of which 87% are seen a single time; around 21% belongs to the top ten. The sequence was collected from a man aged 60 to 75 with acute or convalescent COVID-19. The sequenced sample consisted of peripheral blood. The gene calls are TRBV7-8 and TRBJ1-2; 7 bases agree with TRBD1. The CDR3 is CASSFVSGGTANYGYTF. CDR3 bases: TGTGCCAGCAGCTTTGTTTCCGGAGGGACAGCTAACTATGGCTACACCTTC.